One T cell receptor (beta chain) is described in this entry. What it binds is unknown. This library used roughly 400 ng RNA and molecular barcoded adaptors spanning alpha/delta and beta/gamma chains. TCRdb called the reads again in MiXCR, with one record for every CDR3 protein. In the table there are fewer than 150,000 distinct CDR3 sequences, 10% to 15% of which are singletons. This sample is drawn from a study of read filtering for tumor transcriptome and immune sequencing. Study summary: Transcriptome libraries were built from DNase-treated RNA. TCR-mapped reads were about 3.5 to 10.27 million with IR-seq versus about 85 to 1,300 with RNA-seq. Study-level points and caveats: IR-seq and RNA-seq agreed better without single-read clonotypes.

This CDR3 spans 14 amino acids. CDR1 is LNHDA, CDR2 SQIVND, per germline (reference sequence). The ends lost 6 bases at V and 4 bases at J; junction bases unmatched: 5. The sequence was collected from a donor over 35 with multiple myeloma. The sequenced sample was a population of CD138-negative cells sorted from bone marrow. The rearrangement links TRBV19 to TRBJ2-2, with TRBD1 matching 7 bases. CDR3 amino acids: CASRVQGITGELFF. The CDR3 region has the DNA TGTGCCAGTAGAGTACAGGGGATCACCGGGGAGCTGTTTTTT.